The text below deals with one T cell receptor (beta chain). Its antigen is undetermined. The data originate from a study of cytomegalovirus exposure and HLA in healthy donors. Across the study: There were 300 to 400 genotyped donors. Of these, roughly 84% fell in the genetic ancestry cluster associated with self-reported Caucasian donors. Overall study results and limits: Presence/absence analyses assumed roughly uniform sequencing depth across donors. CMV serostatus was the sole immune exposure data available. In a later analysis, DRB1 alleles had the most associated TCRs; HLA-C alleles the fewest.

PCR was performed using 60 Vbeta and 13 Jbeta primers. Measured with immunoSEQ multiplex PCR; TCRdb has only the in-frame clones, and not every one. The data hold under 200,000 clones, with about 80% observed a single time. Deletions cut 3 bases from V and 9 bases from J, with 12 bases between. In germline, CDR1 is MNHEY, CDR2 SMNVEV (reference sequence). The CDR3 sequence is 13 residues long. The TCR was taken from a man aged 55 to 70 in good health and CMV-seronegative. The sequenced material came from PBMCs. V usage is TRBV27 and J usage is TRBJ2-1; maybe TRBD2 (6 bases). The CDR3, as DNA: TGTGCCAGCAGTTTCCAGGGAGGTGGTGAGCAGTTCTTC. Translated: CASSFQGGGEQFF.